These 12 T cell receptor beta chains were sequenced from one sample in a study of CD8+ T cells in alopecia areata. Treatment defined: oral pan-JAK inhibitor, 5-10 mg twice daily. Sequencing templates came from extracted RNA that was reverse transcribed into cDNA. TCRdb keeps only in-frame clones here, not all; method: immunoSEQ multiplex PCR. The sample includes some 150,000 clones, around half seen only once; the top ten take roughly 15%. This specimen consisted of CD8+ T cells sorted from blood, obtained at week 4, from a patient treated with tofacitinib. Every receptor here comes from a human donor with alopecia areata.

The sample holds a few counts of this clone. The rearrangement uses TRBV10-2 and TRBJ2-7; unclear D gene. The CDR3 has 13 amino acids. V was pared by 3 bases and J by 2 bases, with 8 bases between. Per the germline V gene, CDR1 is WSHSY and CDR2 is SAAADI. The CDR3, as DNA: TGCGCCAGCAGTGACTCCACACCCTACGAGCAGTACTTC. It specifies CASSDSTPYEQYF.

This clone turned up a few times. The CDR3 here is CASSPAGGGQPQHF. CDR3 bases: TGTGCCAGCAGCCCTGCAGGGGGCGGGCAGCCCCAGCATTTT. V and J are TRBV7-9 and TRBJ1-5, with TRBD1 matching 8 bases. This CDR3 spans 14 amino acids. The ends lost 5 bases at V and 7 bases at J; junction bases unmatched: 7. Germline V gene lookup returns CDR1 SEHNR and CDR2 FQNEAQ (reference sequence).

This clone occurred a few times. Other DNA sequences of this sample code for an identical CDR3. The CDR3 bases are TGCGCCAGCAGCCCGGACGGGACCTACGAGCAGTACTTC. It codes for CASSPDGTYEQYF. This chain uses TRBV5-1 with TRBJ2-7, with D possibly matching TRBD2 (5 bases). The V gene's germline CDR1 is SGHRS and CDR2 YFSETQ. Trimming removed 4 bases at V and 2 bases at J, with 10 bases between. This CDR3 spans 13 amino acids.

This chain joins TRBV25-1 and TRBJ1-1; 7 bases line up with TRBD1. CDR1 is MGHDK, CDR2 SYGVNS, per germline. The CDR3 length is 13 residues. Trimming at V came to 4 bases and at J to 10 bases, leaving 9 bases not matched to a gene. The DNA for the CDR3 is TGTGCCAGCAGTGCGCGACAGGGAATTATAGCTTTCTTT. As protein: CASSARQGIIAFF.

The J gene is TRBJ1-1, the V gene TRBV6-5; D uncertain. V lost 6 bases, J lost 4 bases, and 9 bases lay in between. CDR3 size: 12 residues. Germline V gene lookup returns CDR1 MNHEY and CDR2 SVGAGI. CDR3 protein: CASSGWGTEAFF. DNA for the CDR3: TGTGCCAGCAGCGGCTGGGGCACTGAAGCTTTCTTT.

This CDR3 is CAWRAGQIYGYTF. CDR3 bases: TGTGCCTGGAGGGCCGGACAGATTTATGGCTACACCTTC. The genes are TRBV30 and TRBJ1-2, with TRBD1 as a possible D gene (6 bases). CDR3 length equals 13 residues. V was pared by 3 bases and J by 5 bases, with 13 bases between. Germline V gives CDR1 GTSNPN, CDR2 SVGIG (reference sequence).

This clone was observed a few times. The chain recombines TRBV29-1 with TRBJ2-3; 8 nucleotides line up with TRBD1. Germline CDR1 and CDR2: SQVTM and ANQGSEA. The ends lost 6 bases at V and 8 bases at J; junction bases unmatched: 7. The CDR3 loop spans 12 amino acids. The CDR3 loop is CSVWTGLGTQYF. For the CDR3, the DNA is TGCAGCGTATGGACAGGGTTGGGTACGCAGTATTTT.

This clone turned up a few times. The chain links TRBV7-9 to TRBJ2-3, with D uncertain. V was pared by 1 base and J by 3 bases, with 11 bases between. Germline CDR1 SEHNR, CDR2 FQNEAQ (reference sequence). The CDR3 loop spans 15 amino acids. The CDR3 nucleotides read TGTGCCAGCAGCTTAGTGGTCCAGAGGACAGATACGCAGTATTTT. Its translation: CASSLVVQRTDTQYF.

The rearrangement uses TRBV6-6 and TRBJ1-2, with D perhaps matching TRBD1 (6 bases). V was cut by 2 bases and J by 5 bases, with 15 bases left in between. CDR1 and CDR2 from the germline V gene are MNHNY and SVGAGI (reference sequence). The CDR3 runs to 15 residues. The CDR3 DNA reads as TGTGCCAGCAGTTACCAGGGGACCTCCTCGTATGGCTACACCTTC. Protein sequence: CASSYQGTSSYGYTF.

The chain uses TRBV29-1 and TRBJ1-1; D is undetermined. The CDR3 loop spans 14 amino acids. Germline assignment: CDR1 SQVTM and CDR2 ANQGSEA. V lost 1 base and J lost 0, with 9 bases in between. CDR3 protein: CSVEGGSMNTEAFF. CDR3 DNA: TGCAGCGTTGAAGGGGGATCCATGAACACTGAAGCTTTCTTT.

A single count supports this clone. CDR3 coding DNA: TGTGCCAGCAGTATACCAGATCTCGGACAGGGAAGCTATGGCTACACCTTC. It yields the protein CASSIPDLGQGSYGYTF. The gene calls are TRBV2 and TRBJ1-2; TRBD1 matches 8 bases. After removal of 5 bases from V and 4 bases from J, the junction contained 15 bases not matched to a gene. The CDR3 loop spans 17 amino acids. Germline V CDR1 and CDR2: SNHLY, FYNNEI.

The chain combines TRBV29-1 with TRBJ1-1, with TRBD1 identical over 9 bases. CDR3 length: 13 residues. Trimming cost V 6 bases and J 2 bases; bases outside gene matches: 4. Looked up from germline, CDR1 is SQVTM and CDR2 is ANQGSEA. CDR3 in amino acids: CSVGQGSNTEAFF. CDR3 sequence (DNA): TGCAGCGTGGGACAGGGTTCCAACACTGAAGCTTTCTTT.